Listed below are T cell receptor beta chains from one sample, sequenced in a study of identical twins. TCRdb itself ran the 5' RACE reads through MiXCR, one entry per CDR3 protein. The sample records 200,000 to 250,000 distinct CDR3 sequences, roughly 7% being singletons. These data were likewise used in another study, on yellow fever vaccine responses in identical twins.

Material: memory (CD45RO+) T cells sorted from blood. These receptors were collected from a woman under 30 in good health. Both conserved end residues are part of each CDR3.

j_call: TRBJ2-1
v_call: TRBV7-9
cdr3_aa: CASSPGTSNEQFF

j_call: TRBJ1-1
v_call: TRBV4-1
cdr3_aa: CASSQGPGARAEAFF

j_call: TRBJ2-5
v_call: TRBV7-8
cdr3_aa: CASQRGAGETQYF

j_call: TRBJ1-4
v_call: TRBV5-5
cdr3_aa: CASSYQLDGNEKLFF

j_call: TRBJ2-2
v_call: TRBV18
cdr3_aa: CASPPPMTANTGELFF

j_call: TRBJ2-1
v_call: TRBV6-1
cdr3_aa: CASSPTPFPGESNEQFF

j_call: TRBJ1-3
v_call: TRBV20-1
cdr3_aa: CSAYMSSGNTIYF

j_call: TRBJ2-3
v_call: TRBV5-1
cdr3_aa: CASMTGASTDTQYF

j_call: TRBJ1-3
v_call: TRBV5-1
cdr3_aa: CASSPGQVSGNTIYF

j_call: TRBJ1-1
v_call: TRBV3-1
cdr3_aa: CASSQGQWGAFF

j_call: TRBJ2-2
v_call: TRBV27
cdr3_aa: CASSTVVATGELFF

j_call: TRBJ1-1
v_call: TRBV2
cdr3_aa: CAGRQDWGTEAFF

j_call: TRBJ2-1
v_call: TRBV7-9
cdr3_aa: CAGRWWASGNSYEQFF

j_call: TRBJ2-2
v_call: TRBV10-3
cdr3_aa: CAIRDPGTSSGELFF

j_call: TRBJ2-7
v_call: TRBV28
cdr3_aa: CASSSTDTGSYEQYF

j_call: TRBJ1-2
v_call: TRBV5-1
cdr3_aa: CASRTGQGAEGYTF

j_call: TRBJ2-3
v_call: TRBV7-2
cdr3_aa: CASSLFTDTQYF

j_call: TRBJ2-2
v_call: TRBV6-2/TRBV6-3
cdr3_aa: CASNTGITGELFF